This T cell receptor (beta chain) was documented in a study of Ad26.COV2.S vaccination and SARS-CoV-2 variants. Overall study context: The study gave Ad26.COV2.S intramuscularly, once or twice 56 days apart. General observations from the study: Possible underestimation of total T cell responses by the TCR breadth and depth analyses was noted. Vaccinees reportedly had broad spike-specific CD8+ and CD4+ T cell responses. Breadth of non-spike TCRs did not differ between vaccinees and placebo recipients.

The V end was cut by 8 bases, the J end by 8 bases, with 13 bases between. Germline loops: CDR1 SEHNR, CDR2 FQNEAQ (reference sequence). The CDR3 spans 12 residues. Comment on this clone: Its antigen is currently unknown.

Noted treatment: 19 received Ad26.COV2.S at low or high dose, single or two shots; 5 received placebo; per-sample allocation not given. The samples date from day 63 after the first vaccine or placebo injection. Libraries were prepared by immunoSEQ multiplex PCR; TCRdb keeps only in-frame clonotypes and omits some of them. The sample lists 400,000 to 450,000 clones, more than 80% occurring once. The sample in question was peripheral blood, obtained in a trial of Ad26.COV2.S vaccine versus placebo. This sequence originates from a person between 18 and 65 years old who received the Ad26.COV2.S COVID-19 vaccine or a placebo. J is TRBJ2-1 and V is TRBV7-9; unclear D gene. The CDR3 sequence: CASGRVGHEQFF. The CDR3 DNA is TGTGCCAGCGGACGAGTTGGGCATGAGCAGTTCTTC.